Following are 26 T cell receptor beta chains from one sample sequenced in a study of blood T cell repertoires in COVID-19 (dated by TCRdb to about 2020). The library was made by the immunoSEQ multiplex PCR assay. The table was pulled from immuneACCESS by TCRdb, which kept in-frame rearrangements only. Such tables lose some clones; where checked, under half of the loss comes from unresolved V genes, and the rest has no known cause. This sample is represented by 200,000 to 250,000 clones; around nine tenths of them were singletons. Of the sample, 2.1% falls within the top ten clones. The specimen was peripheral blood. These receptors originate from a woman aged 40 to 50 who had recovered from COVID-19.

This clone has just one count. The chain combines TRBV19 with TRBJ1-1, with D unresolved. V was trimmed by 3 bases and J by 2 bases, leaving 10 bases between them. Per germline, CDR1 LNHDA and CDR2 SQIVND (reference sequence). There are 14 residues in the CDR3. CDR3 sequence reads: CASSIDTANTEAFF. CDR3 sequence (DNA): TGTGCCAGTAGTATTGACACAGCTAACACTGAAGCTTTCTTT.

V usage is TRBV5-6 and J usage is TRBJ1-2; D remains ambiguous. Germline values: CDR1 SGHDT, CDR2 YYEEEE. The CDR3 runs to 15 residues. The ends were cut back, 4 bases at V and 4 bases at J, with 17 bases in the middle. The CDR3 loop is CASSTARAGLYGYTF. The CDR3 bases are TGTGCCAGCAGCACGGCAAGAGCAGGTCTCTATGGCTACACCTTC.

The chain recombines TRBV19 with TRBJ1-4; D is perhaps TRBD1 (5 bases). V was clipped by 8 bases and J by 3 bases, with 13 bases between them. CDR3 length: 14 residues. Germline-derived CDR1 and CDR2 are LNHDA and SQIVND (reference sequence). In DNA, the CDR3 is TGTGCCAGTGGTCGACAGTGGTCTAATGAAAAACTGTTTTTT. Translating gives CASGRQWSNEKLFF. Full variable domain (outside the CDR3, taken from reference TRBV19 and TRBJ1-4): DGGITQSPKYLFRKEGQNVTLSCEQNLNHDAMYWYRQDPGQGLRLIYYSQIVNDFQKGDIAEGYSVSREKKESFPLTVTSAQKNPTAFYLCASGRQWSNEKLFFGSGTQLSVL.

This clone was found a few times. The rearrangement links TRBV6-5 to TRBJ1-5, with D possibly matching TRBD1 (5 bases). The length of the CDR3 is 13 residues. The V and J ends lost 9 bases and 3 bases respectively, with 12 bases between them. The germline gives CDR1 MNHEY, CDR2 SVGAGI. The CDR3 sequence is CASMGGTNQPQHF. CDR3 sequence (DNA): TGTGCCAGTATGGGGGGAACCAATCAGCCCCAGCATTTT.

This clone was detected only once. This chain connects TRBV5-4 to TRBJ1-5; D gene uncertain. The V end was cut by 4 bases, the J end by 6 bases, with 11 bases between. This CDR3 region has 13 residues. The germline V gene has CDR1 SGHNT and CDR2 YYREEE (reference sequence). The CDR3 DNA reads TGTGCCAGCAGCCATGGTGAGAGTCAGCCCCAGCATTTT. Amino acids: CASSHGESQPQHF.

The chain recombines TRBV21-1 with TRBJ1-1. TRBV21-1 is a documented pseudogene. This CDR3 has 13 residues. The CDR3 sequence: CASSKEAGEGAFF. CDR3 nucleotide sequence: TGTGCCAGCAGCAAAGAGGCAGGGGAGGGAGCTTTCTTT.

This clone was detected only once. CDR3 coding DNA: TGCGCCAGCAGCTCCGGCGGGGTTGGGTCCGGCTACACCTTC. Translated: CASSSGGVGSGYTF. The chain uses TRBV5-1 and TRBJ1-2; D is uncertain. Germline V gives CDR1 SGHRS, CDR2 YFSETQ. This CDR3 spans 14 amino acids. Trimming took off 3 bases at V and 8 bases at J, with 17 bases between the two ends. The full variable domain, rest sourced from reference TRBV5-1 and TRBJ1-2, is KAGVTQTPRYLIKTRGQQVTLSCSPISGHRSVSWYQQTPGQGLQFLFEYFSETQRNKGNFPGRFSGRQFSNSRSEMNVSTLELGDSALYLCASSSGGVGSGYTFGSGTRLTVV.

V gene TRBV14 combines with J gene TRBJ2-7; 8 bases line up with TRBD2. CDR3 length equals 16 residues. Germline V gene sequence: CDR1 SGHDN, CDR2 FVKESK. V shed 4 bases and J 0 bases; nucleotides not matched to a gene: 8. CDR3 protein: CASSLTLAGPSYEQYF. CDR3 in DNA: TGTGCCAGCAGCCTCACCTTAGCGGGACCCTCCTACGAGCAGTACTTC. Based on the CDR3 plus reference TRBV14 and TRBJ2-7, the full variable domain is EAGVTQFPSHSVIEKGQTVTLRCDPISGHDNLYWYRRVMGKEIKFLLHFVKESKQDESGMPNNRFLAERTGGTYSTLKVQPAELEDSGVYFCASSLTLAGPSYEQYFGPGTRLTVT.

This rearrangement joins TRBV5-4 to TRBJ2-7; 14 nucleotides match TRBD2. Germline values: CDR1 SGHNT, CDR2 YYREEE (reference sequence). There are 14 residues in the CDR3. The V segment lost 5 bases and the J segment 6 bases; nucleotides outside the gene matches: 4. CDR3 sequence: CASRGTSGSPEQYF. CDR3 sequence (DNA): TGTGCCAGCAGGGGGACTAGCGGGAGTCCCGAGCAGTACTTC.

This chain joins TRBV29-1 and TRBJ1-2, with D hard to call. Germline V gene data show CDR1 as SQVTM and CDR2 as ANQGSEA. The CDR3 sequence is 12 residues long. V gave up 4 bases and J gave up 9 bases, with 15 bases separating them. The CDR3 nucleotides read TGCAGCGTTGTACGTCAGGATCTGCGCTACACCTTC. It encodes CSVVRQDLRYTF.

This chain uses TRBV7-8 with TRBJ2-7; TRBD1 agrees at 9 bases. Trimming took 5 bases from V and 5 from J; bases not matched to a gene: 10. CDR3 length: 15 amino acids. Looked up from germline, CDR1 is SGHVS and CDR2 is FQNEAQ. Here the CDR3 reads CASSPPTGGENEQYF. The CDR3 DNA reads TGTGCCAGCAGCCCCCCCACAGGGGGCGAAAACGAGCAGTACTTC.

This clone was counted a single time. The gene calls are TRBV19 and TRBJ1-1, with D perhaps TRBD1 (5 bases). Germline CDR1 reads LNHDA; CDR2 reads SQIVND (reference sequence). This CDR3 contains 13 residues. Trimming took 5 bases from V and 3 from J, leaving 10 bases between them. Here the CDR3 reads CASSEGVYTEAFF. The CDR3 DNA reads as TGTGCCAGTAGTGAAGGGGTATACACTGAAGCTTTCTTT.

This chain links TRBV19 with TRBJ1-2, with D perhaps matching TRBD1 (5 bases). There are 14 residues in the CDR3. Looked up from germline, CDR1 is LNHDA and CDR2 is SQIVND (reference sequence). The V end lost 2 bases, the J end lost 3 bases, and 10 bases lay between the germline ends. CDR3 sequence (DNA): TGTGCCAGTAGTATAAGGGGAGGGGACTATGGCTACACCTTC. This codes for CASSIRGGDYGYTF. The full variable domain, completed using reference TRBV19 and TRBJ1-2, is DGGITQSPKYLFRKEGQNVTLSCEQNLNHDAMYWYRQDPGQGLRLIYYSQIVNDFQKGDIAEGYSVSREKKESFPLTVTSAQKNPTAFYLCASSIRGGDYGYTFGSGTRLTVV.

The chain carries TRBV9 and TRBJ2-2, with D hard to call. The germline CDR1 and CDR2 sequences are SGDLS and YYNGEE. This CDR3 region has 12 residues. Trimming left V 0 bases short and J 7 bases short, with 4 bases between. The CDR3 DNA reads as TGTGCCAGCAGCGTAGTTAACGGGGAGCTGTTTTTT. Amino acid sequence: CASSVVNGELFF.

The V and J genes are TRBV20-1 and TRBJ1-3; a possible D gene is TRBD1 (6 bases). Germline V lookup: CDR1 DFQATT, CDR2 SNEGSKA (reference sequence). This CDR3 spans 11 amino acids. With 5 bases removed from V and 5 bases from J, the gap between germline ends came to 7 bases. The DNA of the CDR3 is TGCAGTGCTGGGGACAGAAACACCATATATTTT. Translated: CSAGDRNTIYF.

The rearrangement uses TRBV19 and TRBJ2-3, with a possible D match to TRBD2 (6 bases). With 8 bases removed from V and 8 bases from J, the gap between germline ends came to 20 bases. The CDR3 sequence is 14 residues long. In germline, CDR1 is LNHDA, CDR2 SQIVND (reference sequence). CDR3 DNA sequence: TGTGCCAGTGGGACTCAGGGCCGTGGGGGTACGCAGTATTTT. Protein product: CASGTQGRGGTQYF.

The rearrangement links TRBV7-2 to TRBJ1-3, with D possibly being TRBD1 (6 bases). V was shortened by 8 bases and J by 0 bases, with 17 bases between the two germline ends. The CDR3 is 16 residues long. CDR1 and CDR2 from the germline V gene are SGHTA and FQGNSA. The DNA of the CDR3 is TGTGCCAGCGCTTTAACGGGGGGCTTCTCTGGAAACACCATATATTTT. This codes for CASALTGGFSGNTIYF.

This chain joins TRBV27 and TRBJ1-3, with 9 nucleotides matching TRBD1. The CDR3 spans 15 residues. Germline V gene sequence: CDR1 MNHEY, CDR2 SMNVEV (reference sequence). The V segment lost 5 bases and the J segment 0 bases; nucleotides outside the gene matches: 2. In DNA form, the CDR3 reads TGTGCCAGCAGTCCGGACAGGGGCTCTGGAAACACCATATATTTT. Amino acids: CASSPDRGSGNTIYF.

The rearrangement uses TRBV4-1 and TRBJ2-7; 8 positions agree with TRBD1. Unmatched junction bases numbered 4, after V lost 0 bases and J lost 3 bases. The CDR3 extends over 15 amino acids. Germline CDR1 and CDR2: MGHRA and YSYEKL. The CDR3 bases are TGCGCCAGCAGCCAAGAATCCACAGGGGGCTACGAGCAGTACTTC. Protein: CASSQESTGGYEQYF.

The genes are TRBV3-1 (or the pseudogene TRBV3-2) and TRBJ2-7; no reliable D call. Germline V gene data show CDR1 as LGHDT and CDR2 as YNNKEL (reference sequence). CDR3 length: 15 amino acids. V dropped 1 base and J dropped 0 bases, with 10 bases sitting between them. CDR3 in amino acids: CASSQGVGISYEQYF. For the CDR3, the DNA is TGTGCCAGCAGCCAAGGGGTGGGCATCTCCTACGAGCAGTACTTC.

The chain has TRBV19 and TRBJ2-3; 7 positions match TRBD1. Germline assignment: CDR1 LNHDA and CDR2 SQIVND (reference sequence). The CDR3 has 15 amino acids. The trim removed 4 bases at V and 3 bases at J, leaving 7 bases unmatched. The CDR3 region is CASSTRQGRTDTQYF. The DNA for the CDR3 is TGTGCCAGTAGTACCCGACAGGGACGTACAGATACGCAGTATTTT.

This chain joins TRBV11-3 and TRBJ2-1; 12 bases are shared with TRBD2. The CDR3 is 15 residues long. In germline, CDR1 is SGHNT, CDR2 YENEEA. V lost 8 bases to trimming and J lost 4 bases; unmatched junction nucleotides: 6. The CDR3 bases are TGTGCCAGCTGCCTCCTAGCGGGGGGGTACAATGAGCAGTTCTTC. It specifies CASCLLAGGYNEQFF.

A single count supports this clone. The chain carries TRBV19 and TRBJ2-2, with a tentative D call TRBD1 (6 bases). Trimming cost V 9 bases and J 0 bases, with 11 bases left between them. This CDR3 is 14 amino acids long. Germline-derived CDR1 and CDR2 are LNHDA and SQIVND (reference sequence). The CDR3 DNA reads TGTGCCAGCGCCGGGACACCGAACACCGGGGAGCTGTTTTTT. Protein product: CASAGTPNTGELFF.

V gene TRBV20-1 combines with J gene TRBJ2-5; D is undetermined. The CDR3 runs 14 residues. The germline V gene has CDR1 DFQATT and CDR2 SNEGSKA (reference sequence). V lost 3 bases, J lost 2 bases, and 13 bases lay in between. The CDR3 region is CSASASDRQETQYF. The CDR3 nucleotides are TGCAGTGCTAGTGCCAGCGATCGTCAAGAGACCCAGTACTTC.

This chain uses TRBV6-2 or TRBV6-3 with TRBJ2-7; 9 positions agree with TRBD1. The trim removed 2 bases at V and 3 bases at J, leaving 2 bases unmatched. This CDR3 comprises 14 residues. CDR1 MNHEY and CDR2 SVGEGT come from the germline V gene. The CDR3 loop reads CASSYGTGIYEQYF. CDR3 sequence (DNA): TGTGCCAGCAGTTACGGGACAGGGATCTACGAGCAGTACTTC.

The chain links TRBV6-5 to TRBJ1-4, with 10 bases that match TRBD1. V shed 4 bases and J 6 bases; nucleotides not matched to a gene: 8. Germline V gene lookup returns CDR1 MNHEY and CDR2 SVGAGI. This CDR3 region has 16 residues. CDR3 protein: CASSFGTGVRDEKLFF. DNA of the CDR3: TGTGCCAGCAGTTTCGGGACAGGGGTACGGGATGAAAAACTGTTTTTT.